This record looks at one TCR beta chain sequence and its context. Its antigen is undetermined. Alongside a J-beta primer mix, a sample-barcoded 5' primer served in a second PCR lasting 7 to 11 cycles. All samples yielded 2.5 million or more CDR3-containing paired-end reads. TCRdb re-called the 5' RACE reads with MiXCR, one entry per CDR3 protein. The data hold about 800,000 distinct CDR3 sequences, with roughly 64% observed a single time. The sample comes from a study of blood T cells in healthy people across ages. Study findings and constraints: Shifts in expanded clonotypes may have been confounded by donor CMV status, which was unknown.

This sequence originates from a man aged 25-45 years in good health. The sample taken for sequencing was blood.

CDR3 loop: CAIRVPGQGNNEQFF. The CDR3 DNA reads TGTGCCATCAGGGTACCGGGACAGGGGAACAATGAGCAGTTCTTC. The V gene is TRBV10-3, the J gene TRBJ2-1; 10 nucleotides align to TRBD1. V shed 6 bases, J shed 5 bases, and the junction held 7 bases outside the gene matches. In germline, CDR1 is ENHRY, CDR2 SYGVKD. The CDR3 runs to 15 residues.